This is a list of T cell receptor beta chains from one sample in a study of cytomegalovirus exposure and HLA in healthy donors. Method: immunoSEQ multiplex PCR; TCRdb's copy keeps in-frame clones and lacks some. Counted here are over 100,000 clones, roughly 80% occurring once; the ten biggest clones make up roughly 20%. Sample: PBMCs. The receptors come from a man aged 25-45 years in good health and CMV-seropositive. The CDR3 runs from the conserved cysteine through the conserved F or W. The D gene is left open where the match is weak. Size is stated for part of the rows, as once, few or many counts, or as a class when the clone is expanded.

j_call,clone_size,v_call,d_call,cdr3_nt,cdr3_aa
TRBJ2-7,.,TRBV6-5,.,TGTGCCAGCAGCCGCCGGGACTTCCCCTACGAGCAGTACTTC,CASSRRDFPYEQYF
TRBJ2-3,.,TRBV12-5,TRBD1,TGTGCTAGTGGTTCGTATACAGGGGCTTCAAGTCTGTATTTT,CASGSYTGASSLYF
TRBJ2-6,.,TRBV9,.,TGTGCCAGCAGCGTAGCGGGGACAACCGGGGCCAACGTCCTGACTTTC,CASSVAGTTGANVLTF
TRBJ2-1,.,TRBV19,TRBD2,TGTGCCAGTAGTCCGTACCTCACTAGCGTCCCCGTGTTGTATGAGCAGTTCTTC,CASSPYLTSVPVLYEQFF
TRBJ1-1,.,TRBV29-1,TRBD1,TGCAGCGCCCGGGACAGGGGGCGGCGAGCTTTCTTT,CSARDRGRRAFF
TRBJ1-1,.,TRBV6-5,.,TGTGCCAGCAGTTACTCGTGGGGCAGTGAAGCTTTCTTT,CASSYSWGSEAFF
TRBJ2-5,.,TRBV5-8,TRBD2,TGTGCCAGCAGCTCCTGGGAGAGCGGGGGCCCTAAAGAGACCCAGTACTTC,CASSSWESGGPKETQYF
TRBJ1-1,.,TRBV7-6,.,TGTGCCAGCAGCGCTGGGCCCAGTACTTTCGGCACCCACACTGAAGCTTTCTTT,CASSAGPSTFGTHTEAFF
TRBJ1-6,.,TRBV4-1,.,TGCGCCAGCAGCCAAGACCCAGTTTTAAATTCACCCCTCCACTTT,CASSQDPVLNSPLHF
TRBJ1-4,.,TRBV7-9,TRBD1,TGTTCCAGCAGCTTAGGAGGGGGCAAAGAAAAACTGTTTTTT,CSSSLGGGKEKLFF
TRBJ1-2,.,TRBV4-1,.,TGCGCCAGCAGCCAAGATGTCAGGGATGGCTATGGCTACACCTTC,CASSQDVRDGYGYTF
TRBJ2-3,.,TRBV4-2,.,TGTGCCAGCAGCTCCGCGGCTAGTCGGGTTAGCACAGATACGCAGTATTTT,CASSSAASRVSTDTQYF
TRBJ1-1,.,TRBV10-3,.,TGTGCCATCAGTGTTTCGTCGGTGAACACTGAAGCTTTCTTT,CAISVSSVNTEAFF
TRBJ2-6,.,TRBV15,.,TGTGCCACCAGCAGAGTGGCCTCCATTTTCAGGGGATACGGGGCCAACGTCCTGACTTTC,CATSRVASIFRGYGANVLTF
TRBJ1-5,once,TRBV2,TRBD1,TGTGCCAGCAGCCCGGACAGGGGGGATCAGCCCCAGCATTTT,CASSPDRGDQPQHF
TRBJ2-2,.,TRBV7-9,TRBD1,TGTGCCAGCAGCGTCGACAGGGCGAACACCGGGGAGCTGTTTTTT,CASSVDRANTGELFF
TRBJ2-5,.,TRBV5-1,TRBD2,TGCGCCAGCAGCTCGATAGGTCTAGCGGATAGGGAGACCCAGTACTTC,CASSSIGLADRETQYF
TRBJ2-3,.,TRBV21-1,.,TGTGCCAGCAGCAAGATTCAGGGGCCGCTACCCGACGGTAGGACAGATACGCAGTATTTT,CASSKIQGPLPDGRTDTQYF
TRBJ2-4,.,TRBV10-3,.,TGTGCCATCAGTGAGTCGGACAGAGCCAAAAACATTCAGTACTTC,CAISESDRAKNIQYF
TRBJ1-2,.,TRBV10-1,.,TGCGCCAGCAGTGGGAGCTATGGCTACACCTTC,CASSGSYGYTF
TRBJ1-2,.,TRBV5-4,TRBD1,TGTGCCAGCAGCTTGGACGGCGTTCAAGGACAGGGATACTATGGCTACACCTTC,CASSLDGVQGQGYYGYTF
TRBJ1-1,.,TRBV9,TRBD1,TGTGCCAGCAGCGTAGCCACAGGGGCGAACACTGAAGCTTTCTTT,CASSVATGANTEAFF
TRBJ2-7,.,TRBV28,TRBD1,TGTGCCAGCAGTGTGACAGGGGCCCTCTACGAGCAGTACTTC,CASSVTGALYEQYF
TRBJ1-1,.,TRBV5-1,.,TGCGCCAGCAGCCGAGACAGTACTGAAGCTTTCTTT,CASSRDSTEAFF
TRBJ1-2,.,TRBV18,.,TGTGCCAGCTCACCTACCACAGAGACAGGTGGCTACACCTTC,CASSPTTETGGYTF
TRBJ1-5,once,TRBV4-1,TRBD1,TGCGCCAGCAGCCAGGGGGACAGGGGGAATCAGCCCCAGCATTTT,CASSQGDRGNQPQHF
TRBJ2-3,.,TRBV27,.,TGTGCCAGCAAAGGGGCGGGACTCATCACAGATACGCAGTATTTT,CASKGAGLITDTQYF
TRBJ2-5,.,TRBV5-1,TRBD2,TGCGCCAGCAGCCTCCGGACTAGCGGGGGGGCAGAGACCCAGTACTTC,CASSLRTSGGAETQYF
TRBJ1-5,.,TRBV10-2,.,TGCGCCAGCAGTAAGGGAGTGAGCAATCAGCCCCAGCATTTT,CASSKGVSNQPQHF
TRBJ2-5,.,TRBV18,.,TGTGCCAGCTCACCACCAAGTGGCAACCCCCAGACCCAGTACTTC,CASSPPSGNPQTQYF
TRBJ2-2,.,TRBV7-3,TRBD2,TGTGCCAGCAGCTTAACGGGGGGGACCGGGGAGCTGTTTTTT,CASSLTGGTGELFF
TRBJ1-5,.,TRBV5-1,.,TGCGCCGGCAGCTTGGGGCAGGGGCCGGGACAGCCCCAGCATTTT,CAGSLGQGPGQPQHF
TRBJ2-7,.,TRBV5-1,TRBD2,TGCGCCAGCAGCCTAGGACTAGCGGGGTTCCTCTACGAGCAGTACTTC,CASSLGLAGFLYEQYF
TRBJ1-1,few,TRBV2,TRBD1,TGTGCCAGCAGTGGATACAGGGGAACAACGATGAACACTGAAGCTTTCTTT,CASSGYRGTTMNTEAFF
TRBJ2-1,.,TRBV10-1,TRBD2,TGCGCCAGCAGTGAGTCCAGCGGGGCGATCAATGAGCAGTTCTTC,CASSESSGAINEQFF
TRBJ1-2,.,TRBV6-5,.,TGTGCCAGCCGACGAGACAGGACAAACTATGGCTACACCTTC,CASRRDRTNYGYTF
TRBJ2-3,once,TRBV9,TRBD2,TGTGCCAGCAGCGCCCAACTAGCGGGGTCAGATACGCAGTATTTT,CASSAQLAGSDTQYF
TRBJ1-1,.,TRBV5-6,.,TGTGCCAGCAGCTTGGCTCAGGGTACGTACACTGAAGCTTTCTTT,CASSLAQGTYTEAFF
TRBJ1-4,.,TRBV19,.,TGTGCCAGTAGTATAAACAGGGTTGGGTCCGCTTTGTTTTTT,CASSINRVGSALFF
TRBJ2-5,.,TRBV7-3,TRBD2,TGTGCCAGCAGCCTGAGCGGGGTACAAGAGACCCAGTACTTC,CASSLSGVQETQYF
TRBJ1-1,.,TRBV6-5,.,TGTGCCAGCCTGGGACAATATGAAGCTTTCTTT,CASLGQYEAFF
TRBJ1-2,.,TRBV10-3,.,TGTGCCATCAGCCCTCGCCAGGGTAGTAACTATGGCTACACCTTC,CAISPRQGSNYGYTF
TRBJ2-5,.,TRBV28,.,TGTGCCAGCAGTTTTTTCGTGAGTCCAGGGCAGGAAGAGACCCAGTACTTC,CASSFFVSPGQEETQYF
TRBJ2-5,.,TRBV7-8,TRBD2,TGTGCCAGCAGCCCTAGACTAGCGGGACATGAAGAGACCCAGTACTTC,CASSPRLAGHEETQYF
TRBJ1-1,.,TRBV19,.,TGTGCCAGTAAAGGGAGTTACACTGAAGCTTTCTTT,CASKGSYTEAFF
TRBJ1-2,few,TRBV11-2,.,TGTGCCAGCAGCTTAGGGTACCAATCAGGGGTGTATGGCTACACCTTC,CASSLGYQSGVYGYTF
TRBJ2-5,.,TRBV5-4,TRBD2,TGTGCCAGCAGCTTGGGCTCGGGGGGGGGCGCAGGGGAGACCCAGTACTTC,CASSLGSGGGAGETQYF